Below are 26 T cell receptor beta chains sequenced from a single sample in a study of T cell repertoires in cytomegalovirus infection. Antigens of these TCRs are unknown. TCRdb reprocessed the reads with MiXCR, giving one entry per CDR3 protein. The sample consists of approximately 260,000 distinct CDR3 sequences, about 20% of them appearing once. The input for sequencing was cultured PBMCs, taken from culture after CMV antigen stimulation. Receptors originate from a human donor in good health (CMV status not recorded). Some clones in this sample may be carry-over from other donors' samples.

The J gene is TRBJ2-1, the V gene TRBV6-2 or TRBV6-3; the match to TRBD2 covers 7 bases. The CDR3 consists of 14 residues. The junction had 13 bases not matched to a gene; V was cut back by 7 bases and J by 10 bases. Germline V gene lookup returns CDR1 MNHEY and CDR2 SVGEGT. Written as DNA, the CDR3 is TGTGCCAGCACCCGACTAGCCCTAAGTAGGGAGCAGTTCTTC. Encoded protein: CASTRLALSREQFF.

This clonotype was observed a few times. V is TRBV6-1 and J is TRBJ2-1; no reliable D call. From germline, CDR1 is MNHNS and CDR2 SASEGT. V lost 8 bases and J 6 bases, leaving 20 bases between the germline ends. The CDR3 runs 15 residues. CDR3 DNA sequence: TGTGCCAGCGCCCCGCGTCCGAAAGCAATCAATGAGCAGTTCTTC. Its translation: CASAPRPKAINEQFF.

This clonotype is classed as medium-sized. The DNA for the CDR3 is TGTGCCAGCAGCTTAACGCCTAGCGGGAGAACGCAGTTCTTC. Its protein product is CASSLTPSGRTQFF. The chain has TRBV7-2 and TRBJ2-1; 10 bases are a match to TRBD2. V lost 2 bases, J lost 12 bases, and 7 bases stayed unmatched. The CDR3 covers 14 residues. The germline V gene encodes CDR1 SGHTA and CDR2 FQGNSA.

V usage is TRBV2 and J usage is TRBJ1-1; D is unresolved. The ends were cut back, 3 bases at V and 1 base at J, with 6 bases in the middle. Germline V lookup: CDR1 SNHLY, CDR2 FYNNEI. CDR3 size: 13 residues. CDR3 sequence reads: CASSETENTEAFF. Written as DNA, the CDR3 is TGTGCCAGCAGTGAGACGGAGAACACTGAAGCTTTCTTT.

This clonotype occurred a few times. The genes are TRBV7-2 and TRBJ2-3; D is perhaps TRBD2 (5 bases). Germline V gene sequence: CDR1 SGHTA, CDR2 FQGNSA. CDR3 length: 14 residues. V was shortened by 3 bases and J by 0 bases, with 7 bases between the two germline ends. CDR3 in DNA: TGTGCCAGCAGCTTCCGGACTAGCACAGATACGCAGTATTTT. Translation gives CASSFRTSTDTQYF.

The V call is TRBV7-9, the J call TRBJ2-3; 13 bases align to TRBD2. Germline lookup yields CDR1 SEHNR and CDR2 FQNEAQ (reference sequence). Unmatched junction bases numbered 5, after V lost 6 bases and J lost 2 bases. The CDR3 covers 16 residues. CDR3 protein: CASRLAGGRHTDTQYF. The CDR3, as DNA: TGTGCCAGCAGACTAGCGGGGGGGAGGCACACAGATACGCAGTATTTT.

This chain connects TRBV3-1 to TRBJ2-1, with 11 positions matching TRBD2. The J segment lost 8 bases and the V segment lost 1 base, leaving 4 bases of the junction unmatched. Germline CDR1 and CDR2: LGHDT and YNNKEL (reference sequence). The CDR3 has 15 residues. The CDR3 DNA sequence: TGTGCCAGCAGCCAAGGACTAGCGGGATACGATGAGCAGTTCTTC. This encodes CASSQGLAGYDEQFF.

This clonotype has a count of ten or more. The rearrangement joins TRBV7-2 to TRBJ2-2; 7 positions match TRBD1. Per germline, CDR1 SGHTA and CDR2 FQGNSA. This CDR3 region has 15 residues. V dropped 5 bases and J dropped 5; count of bases not matched to a gene: 8. CDR3 coding DNA: TGTGCCAGCAGCATCCGGGACAGACGTACCGGGGAGCTGTTTTTT. It yields the protein CASSIRDRRTGELFF. Full variable domain (outside the CDR3, taken from reference TRBV7-2 and TRBJ2-2): GAGVSQSPSNKVTEKGKDVELRCDPISGHTALYWYRQSLGQGLEFLIYFQGNSAPDKSGLPSDRFSAERTGGSVSTLTIQRTQQEDSAVYLCASSIRDRRTGELFFGEGSRLTVL.

This clonotype was counted between two and nine times. The gene calls are TRBV12-3 or TRBV12-4 and TRBJ2-1; 10 bases match TRBD2. V shed 4 bases, J shed 3 bases, and the junction held 9 bases outside the gene matches. This CDR3 contains 17 residues. The CDR3 DNA reads as TGTGCCAGCAGTTCCCAACCGGGACTAGCGCACTACAATGAGCAGTTCTTC. This gives the protein CASSSQPGLAHYNEQFF.

This clonotype was picked up many times. The chain is built from TRBV7-2 and TRBJ1-1; unclear D gene. The CDR3 totals 12 residues. V was trimmed by 6 bases and J by 4 bases, leaving 9 bases between them. The germline gives CDR1 SGHTA, CDR2 FQGNSA. CDR3 amino acids: CASRYMSTEAFF. In nucleotides, the CDR3 is TGTGCCAGCAGGTACATGAGCACTGAAGCTTTCTTT.

The rearrangement joins TRBV4-1 to TRBJ2-2, with D possibly called TRBD1 or TRBD2 (7 bases each). Trimming removed 2 bases at V and 3 bases at J, with 19 bases between. Germline CDR1 MGHRA, CDR2 YSYEKL. The CDR3 is 18 amino acids. The CDR3 DNA reads TGCGCCAGCAGCCAATCCCTTCAGGGGGGGTGGGACACCGGGGAGCTGTTTTTT. Translating gives CASSQSLQGGWDTGELFF.

The sample holds many counts of this clonotype. The chain is built from TRBV7-2 and TRBJ1-2; 9 nucleotides line up with TRBD1. This CDR3 comprises 14 residues. Germline values: CDR1 SGHTA, CDR2 FQGNSA. V lost 5 bases and J lost 11; bases outside the gene matches: 12. As DNA, the CDR3 is TGTGCCAGCAGCCCCATGGGGACAGGGCCGGAATACACCTTC. Its protein is CASSPMGTGPEYTF.

This clonotype was observed many times. The chain has TRBV28 and TRBJ1-1; 9 bases are shared with TRBD1. Germline CDR1 MDHEN, CDR2 SYDVKM. The V gene end was trimmed by 10 bases and the J gene end by 2 bases; junction bases not matched to a gene: 14. This CDR3 comprises 16 residues. CDR3 DNA: TGTGCCACCTACCTCTGGGGACAGGGATCAAACACTGAAGCTTTCTTT. This translates into CATYLWGQGSNTEAFF. The full variable domain, in which reference TRBV28 and TRBJ1-1 provide the parts outside the CDR3, is DVKVTQSSRYLVKRTGEKVFLECVQDMDHENMFWYRQDPGLGLRLIYFSYDVKMKEKGDIPEGYSVSREKKERFSLILESASTNQTSMYLCATYLWGQGSNTEAFFGQGTRLTVV.

The chain links TRBV7-6 to TRBJ2-1; D tentatively reads TRBD1 or TRBD2 (5 bases each). The CDR3 extends over 15 amino acids. Trimming left V 1 base short and J 4 bases short, with 11 bases between. CDR1 is SGHVS and CDR2 is FNYEAQ in the germline V gene. The CDR3 bases are TGTGCCAGCAGCTTAGTACTCGGGGCGTACAATGAGCAGTTCTTC. It codes for CASSLVLGAYNEQFF.

This rearrangement joins TRBV24-1 to TRBJ1-6, with 7 bases aligning to TRBD1. This CDR3 region has 15 residues. The trim removed 5 bases at V and 7 bases at J, leaving 7 bases unmatched. Germline CDR1 is KGHDR and CDR2 is SFDVKD. The chain's CDR3 is CATSASGTENSPLHF. CDR3 DNA sequence: TGTGCCACCAGTGCCTCCGGGACAGAAAATTCACCCCTCCACTTT.

The chain employs TRBV3-1 and TRBJ2-1, with a possible D match to TRBD2 (6 bases). Germline V gene sequence: CDR1 LGHDT, CDR2 YNNKEL (reference sequence). The V gene lost 4 bases and the J gene lost 10 bases, with 11 bases spanning the gap. This CDR3 contains 12 residues. The CDR3 DNA reads as TGTGCCAGCAGCCCCGGGAGTGGCGAGCAGTTCTTC. Encoded protein: CASSPGSGEQFF.

The chain combines TRBV24-1 with TRBJ1-5, with D uncertain. From germline, CDR1 is KGHDR and CDR2 SFDVKD. The CDR3 has 13 amino acids. Trimming left V 7 bases short and J 1 base short, with 7 bases between. The chain's CDR3 is CATREGSNQPQHF. CDR3 nucleotides: TGTGCCACCAGGGAGGGAAGCAATCAGCCCCAGCATTTT.

This clonotype was observed at least ten times. The chain uses TRBV6-1 and TRBJ1-1, with D perhaps TRBD1 (5 bases). There are 14 residues in the CDR3. CDR1 MNHNS and CDR2 SASEGT come from the germline V gene. The V end was cut by 5 bases, the J end by 1 base, with 11 bases between. The CDR3 nucleotides read TGTGCCAGCAGTACCCTGACAGCGAACACTGAAGCTTTCTTT. Translation: CASSTLTANTEAFF.

CDR3 amino acids: CASAILAYDTQYF. For the CDR3, the DNA is TGTGCCAGCGCCATTCTAGCGTATGATACGCAGTATTTT. The chain has TRBV7-2 and TRBJ2-3, with TRBD2 as a possible D gene (6 bases). The V gene's germline CDR1 is SGHTA and CDR2 FQGNSA. There are 13 residues in the CDR3. V lost 8 bases and J 6 bases, leaving 15 bases between the germline ends.

The rearrangement joins TRBV20-1 to TRBJ2-3; D is perhaps TRBD2 (5 bases). CDR1 is DFQATT and CDR2 is SNEGSKA in the germline V gene (reference sequence). V was clipped by 0 bases and J by 0 bases, with 7 bases between them. The CDR3 runs to 14 residues. CDR3 loop: CSARDPGSTDTQYF. The CDR3, as DNA: TGCAGTGCTAGAGATCCGGGGAGCACAGATACGCAGTATTTT.

The chain employs TRBV20-1 and TRBJ1-5, with D unclear. Germline V gene sequence: CDR1 DFQATT, CDR2 SNEGSKA (reference sequence). The CDR3 sequence is 12 residues long. V lost 1 base and J 5 bases, leaving 6 bases between the germline ends. The CDR3 protein is CSARVGDQPQHF. In DNA, the CDR3 is TGCAGTGCTAGAGTCGGGGATCAGCCCCAGCATTTT.

Ten or more counts support this clonotype. The V and J genes are TRBV7-8 and TRBJ1-1; no reliable D call. The germline V gene has CDR1 SGHVS and CDR2 FQNEAQ. Trimming removed 0 bases from V and 1 base from J, with 9 bases in between. The CDR3 is 15 residues long. CDR3 DNA: TGTGCCAGCAGCTTAGCGCTTGCGGGGAACACTGAAGCTTTCTTT. Its translation: CASSLALAGNTEAFF.

Ten or more counts support this clonotype. The chain carries TRBV7-9 and TRBJ2-7; 11 bases are a match to TRBD1. This CDR3 contains 13 residues. The germline CDR1 and CDR2 sequences are SEHNR and FQNEAQ (reference sequence). J lost 6 bases, V lost 5 bases, and 3 bases had no gene match. The CDR3 loop reads CASSRGTGGEQYF. CDR3 coding DNA: TGTGCCAGCAGCCGTGGGACAGGGGGCGAGCAGTACTTC.

This clonotype was found many times. The V call is TRBV12-3 or TRBV12-4, the J call TRBJ1-2, with D hard to call. The length of the CDR3 is 14 residues. Trimming shortened V by 3 bases and J by 4 bases, and 12 bases separated the two germline ends. CDR3 sequence reads: CASSFEGVTYGYTF. The CDR3 region has the DNA TGTGCCAGCAGTTTCGAGGGTGTTACCTATGGCTACACCTTC.

V gene TRBV30 combines with J gene TRBJ1-1; D gene uncertain. The CDR3 is made up of 15 amino acids. V was pared by 2 bases and J by 0 bases, with 13 bases between. CDR1 is GTSNPN and CDR2 is SVGIG in the germline V gene (reference sequence). The CDR3 reads CAWSNVWPMNTEAFF. DNA for the CDR3: TGTGCCTGGAGTAATGTTTGGCCAATGAACACTGAAGCTTTCTTT. The full variable domain, rest sourced from reference TRBV30 and TRBJ1-1, is SQTIHQWPATLVQPVGSPLSLECTVEGTSNPNLYWYRQAAGRGLQLLFYSVGIGQISSEVPQNLSASRPQDRQFILSSKKLLLSDSGFYLCAWSNVWPMNTEAFFGQGTRLTVV.

CDR3: CASRPLAGGPKNIQYF. CDR3 bases: TGTGCCAGCAGACCGTTAGCGGGAGGGCCCAAAAACATTCAGTACTTC. The V call is TRBV6-8, the J call TRBJ2-4; TRBD2 agrees at 11 bases. CDR1 and CDR2 from the germline V gene are MNHGY and SAAAGT. Trimming cost V 6 bases and J 2 bases; bases outside gene matches: 6. The CDR3 is 16 residues long.